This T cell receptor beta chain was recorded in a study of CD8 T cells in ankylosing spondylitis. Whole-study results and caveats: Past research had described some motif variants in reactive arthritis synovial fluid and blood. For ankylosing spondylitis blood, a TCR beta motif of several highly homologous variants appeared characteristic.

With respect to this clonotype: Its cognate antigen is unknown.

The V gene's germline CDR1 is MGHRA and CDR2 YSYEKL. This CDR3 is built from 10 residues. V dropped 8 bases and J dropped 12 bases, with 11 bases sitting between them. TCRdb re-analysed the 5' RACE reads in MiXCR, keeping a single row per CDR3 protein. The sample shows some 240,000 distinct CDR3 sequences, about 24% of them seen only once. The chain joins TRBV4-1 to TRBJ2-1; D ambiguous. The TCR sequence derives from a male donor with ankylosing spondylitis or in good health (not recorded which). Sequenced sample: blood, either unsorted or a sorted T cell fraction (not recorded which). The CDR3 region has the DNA TGCGCCAGCCCCCACTGTGGGCAGTTCTTC. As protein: CASPHCGQFF.